Listed below are T cell receptor delta chains from one sample, sequenced in a study of gamma-delta chains in newborns, infants, children. TCRdb made new clone calls on the reads using CATT. The table lists about 2,700 delta-chain clones, roughly 50% of them singletons. The sample in question was blood, obtained at baseline. Receptors were obtained from a child who received the measles vaccine. Each CDR3 is given with its conserved first and last residue. D genes are given only for firm matches. Where a row states a size, it is once, few, many or the class of an expanded clone; other rows omit it.

abundance	v_gene	j_gene	len	d_gene	CDR3nt	CDR3aa
.	TRDV3	TRDJ1	17	TRDD3	TGTGCCTTTGTCCCCCTGCTGGGGGACCAGTACACCGATAAACTCATCTTT	CAFVPLLGDQYTDKLIF
.	TRDV1	TRDJ1	20	TRDD3	TGTGCTCTTGGGTGTTCCCCGTTCCTTGGGTGGGGGACCTACACCGATAAACTCATCTTT	CALGCSPFLGWGTYTDKLIF
.	TRDV2	TRDJ1	18	TRDD3	TGTGCCTGTGACACGGGTCACTGGGGGTTTTCGTACACCGATAAACTCATATTT	CACDTGHWGFSYTDKLIF
.	TRDV2	TRDJ3	18	TRDD3	TGTGCCTGTGACACCGCTGGGGGATACTCCTGGGACACCCGACAGATGTTTTTC	CACDTAGGYSWDTRQMFF
medium-sized	TRDV1	TRDJ1	17	.	TGTGCTCTTGGGGAACGGGCCGGGCACTGGGCAAATGATAAACTCATCTTT	CALGERAGHWANDKLIF
.	TRDV3	TRDJ1	19	.	TGTGCCTTCCGGATACCCTCCTTCCTGTACCACTGGGTCACCGATAAACTCATCTTT	CAFRIPSFLYHWVTDKLIF
few	TRDV2	TRDJ1	15	.	TGTGCCTGTGATCCACTAACTGAGGTCGGCGATAAACTCATCTTT	CACDPLTEVGDKLIF
medium-sized	TRDV1	TRDJ1	15	.	TGTGCTCTTGGGGAACGCGGCCTCTCGCCCGATAAACTCATCTTT	CALGERGLSPDKLIF
large	TRDV1	TRDJ1	18	TRDD3	TGTGCTCTTGGGGAACTTGACCCCGGGGATACGGCGCGAGATAAACTCATCTTT	CALGELDPGDTARDKLIF
.	TRDV1	TRDJ1	20	TRDD3	TGTGCTCTTGGCCTCGCGAGGCTACAAGTGGGGGATCCTAACACCGATAAACTCATCTTT	CALGLARLQVGDPNTDKLIF
.	TRDV1	TRDJ1	22	.	TGTGCTCTTGGGGAGTCCCACTCGTTTGCTATATTGGGGGTTCAGTACACCGATAAACTCATCTTT	CALGESHSFAILGVQYTDKLIF
.	TRDV1	TRDJ1	21	TRDD3	TGTGCTCTTGGGGGGCCTATCTGGGGGATACATAGAGCTGAGGACACCGATAAACTCATCTTT	CALGGPIWGIHRAEDTDKLIF
few	TRDV3	TRDJ1	21	TRDD3	TGTGCCTTTAAGCTAGCTACTTCGTACTGGGGGATAATCTTCGGGTCCGATAAACTCATCTTT	CAFKLATSYWGIIFGSDKLIF
.	TRDV1	TRDJ1	22	TRDD3	TGTGCTCTTGGGGCTTCCCGGCCCTCCTATGGCCTGGGGGATTCTCACACCGATAAACTCATCTTT	CALGASRPSYGLGDSHTDKLIF
.	TRAV29/DV5	TRDJ1	20	TRDD3	TGTGCAGCAAGCGTGAGTTGGGGGATACGCTCTCAGTGGTACACCGATAAACTCATCTTT	CAASVSWGIRSQWYTDKLIF
.	TRDV1	TRDJ1	20	.	TGTGCTCTTGGGGAACCGCCCGGACTTCCCCACCCCTACTACACCGATAAACTCATCTTT	CALGEPPGLPHPYYTDKLIF
.	TRDV3	TRDJ1	19	.	TGTGCCTCTTCCCTTCCTGTACTGGGGGCCTTAACATACACCGATAAACTCATCTTT	CASSLPVLGALTYTDKLIF
.	TRDV3	TRDJ1	16	TRDD3	TGTGCCTTCCCCTTTGAGGGGATACGCCAGACCGATAAACTCATCTTT	CAFPFEGIRQTDKLIF